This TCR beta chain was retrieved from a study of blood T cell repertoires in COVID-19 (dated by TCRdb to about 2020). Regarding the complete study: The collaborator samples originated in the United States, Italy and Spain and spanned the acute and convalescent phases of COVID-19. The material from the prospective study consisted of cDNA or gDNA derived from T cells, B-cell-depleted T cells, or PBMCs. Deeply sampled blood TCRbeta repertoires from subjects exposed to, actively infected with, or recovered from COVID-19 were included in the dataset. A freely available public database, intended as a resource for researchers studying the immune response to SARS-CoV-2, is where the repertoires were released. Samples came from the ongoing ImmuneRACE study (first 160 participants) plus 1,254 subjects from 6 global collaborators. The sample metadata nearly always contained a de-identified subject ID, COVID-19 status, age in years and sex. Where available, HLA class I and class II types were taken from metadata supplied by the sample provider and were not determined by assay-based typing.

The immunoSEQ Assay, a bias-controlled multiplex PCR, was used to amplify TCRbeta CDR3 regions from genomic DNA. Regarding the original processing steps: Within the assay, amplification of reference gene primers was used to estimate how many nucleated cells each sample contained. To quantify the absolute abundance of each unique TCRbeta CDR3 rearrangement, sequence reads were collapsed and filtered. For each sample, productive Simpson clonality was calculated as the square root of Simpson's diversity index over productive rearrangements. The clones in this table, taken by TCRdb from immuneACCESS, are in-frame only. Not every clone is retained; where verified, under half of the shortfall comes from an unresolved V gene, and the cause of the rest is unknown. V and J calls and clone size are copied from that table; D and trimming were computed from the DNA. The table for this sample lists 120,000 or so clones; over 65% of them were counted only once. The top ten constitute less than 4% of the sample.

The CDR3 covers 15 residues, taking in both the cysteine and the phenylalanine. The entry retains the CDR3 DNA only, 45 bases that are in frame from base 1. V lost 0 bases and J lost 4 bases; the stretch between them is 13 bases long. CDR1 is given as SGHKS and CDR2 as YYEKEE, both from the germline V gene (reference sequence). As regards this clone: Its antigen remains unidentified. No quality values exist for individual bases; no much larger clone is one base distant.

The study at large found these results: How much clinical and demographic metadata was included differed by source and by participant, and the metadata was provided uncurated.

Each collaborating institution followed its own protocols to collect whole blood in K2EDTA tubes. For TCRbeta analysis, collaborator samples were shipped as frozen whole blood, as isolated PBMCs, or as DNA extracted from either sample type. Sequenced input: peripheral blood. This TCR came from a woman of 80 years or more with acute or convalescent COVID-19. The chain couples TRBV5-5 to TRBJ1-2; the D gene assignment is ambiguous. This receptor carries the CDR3 CASSLAIGVSYGYTF. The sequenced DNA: TGTGCCAGCAGCTTGGCTATCGGGGTCAGCTATGGCTACACCTTC.